Shown below are 9 T cell receptor beta chains from a single sample sequenced in a study of T cells after yellow fever vaccination. A single record per CDR3 protein comes from TCRdb applying MiXCR to the 5' RACE reads. The sample lists some 500,000 distinct CDR3 sequences; approximately 15% were seen once. The material was PBMCs, obtained on the day of the yellow fever booster vaccination. The source of these receptors is a man aged 25 to 40 who received the YFV17D yellow fever vaccine.

V usage is TRBV10-3 and J usage is TRBJ1-2; D is unresolved. The germline V and J ends were trimmed by 3 bases and 8 bases, with 13 bases remaining between them. Looked up from germline, CDR1 is ENHRY and CDR2 is SYGVKD. The CDR3 contains 13 residues. This CDR3 reads CAISDNPLRGYTF. Written as DNA, the CDR3 is TGTGCCATCAGTGATAACCCCTTGAGAGGCTACACCTTC.

This clonotype was observed a handful of times. This sequence joins TRBV10-3 and TRBJ2-4; perhaps TRBD1 as D (5 bases). Germline CDR1 reads ENHRY; CDR2 reads SYGVKD. V was cut by 3 bases and J by 16 bases, with 19 bases left in between. CDR3 length equals 13 residues. This chain's CDR3 is CAISDLDGALLYF. CDR3 nucleotides: TGTGCCATCAGTGACTTGGATGGGGCTCTCTTATACTTC.

This chain joins TRBV7-2 and TRBJ2-1; D assignment may be TRBD1 or TRBD2 (6 bases each). Between the trimmed V and J ends, which lost 4 bases and 6 bases, there was a span of 16 bases. The length of the CDR3 is 15 residues. CDR1 is SGHTA, CDR2 FQGNSA, per germline. The CDR3 loop reads CASSYGGLRGNEQFF. CDR3 coding DNA: TGTGCCAGCAGCTACGGGGGCTTAAGGGGCAATGAGCAGTTCTTC.

The chain uses TRBV9 and TRBJ2-3, with D hard to call. Trimming cost V 0 bases and J 2 bases, with 4 bases left between them. The CDR3 spans 13 residues. The germline V gene encodes CDR1 SGDLS and CDR2 YYNGEE. The CDR3 nucleotides are TGTGCCAGCAGCGTAGCGTCCACAGATACGCAGTATTTT. Residues: CASSVASTDTQYF.

CDR3 loop: CASSQLSIGQANEKLFF. The CDR3, as DNA: TGCGCCAGCAGCCAACTATCTATAGGGCAGGCTAATGAAAAACTGTTTTTT. The chain is built from TRBV4-3 and TRBJ1-4; D is ambiguous. The CDR3 contains 17 residues. Trimming took 2 bases from V and 3 from J, leaving 16 bases between them. From germline, CDR1 is LGHNA and CDR2 YSLEER.

The rearrangement uses TRBV7-8 and TRBJ1-4, with 8 bases lining up with TRBD1. Trimming took 2 bases from V and 1 from J; bases not matched to a gene: 3. This CDR3 is 16 amino acids long. Germline loops: CDR1 SGHVS, CDR2 FQNEAQ. This chain's CDR3 is CASSLRRGLTNEKLFF. The CDR3 DNA is TGTGCCAGCAGCTTACGCAGGGGGCTAACTAATGAAAAACTGTTTTTT.

This clonotype was counted at least ten times. V usage is TRBV20-1 and J usage is TRBJ2-7; D might be TRBD1 or TRBD2, each matching 6 bases. This CDR3 is 13 amino acids long. The germline V gene encodes CDR1 DFQATT and CDR2 SNEGSKA (reference sequence). The chain's CDR3 is CVLGGRSSYEQYF. In nucleotides, the CDR3 is TGCGTTCTAGGGGGGAGGAGCTCCTACGAGCAGTACTTC.

The chain carries TRBV29-1 and TRBJ2-7; 7 positions agree with TRBD2. The CDR3 extends over 13 amino acids. V dropped 4 bases and J dropped 4; count of bases not matched to a gene: 7. From germline, CDR1 is SQVTM and CDR2 ANQGSEA. The CDR3: CSVAGLTPYEQYF. The CDR3 DNA follows: TGCAGCGTTGCGGGACTAACGCCTTACGAGCAGTACTTC.

This clonotype has more than one count but fewer than ten. The rearrangement links TRBV7-2 to TRBJ2-3, with TRBD2 identical over 8 bases. The germline V gene has CDR1 SGHTA and CDR2 FQGNSA. With 1 base clipped from V and 15 bases from J, the junction kept 12 bases outside the gene matches. The length of the CDR3 is 14 residues. This CDR3 is CASSLDWTSPLVYF. Here the CDR3 DNA reads TGTGCCAGCAGCTTAGACTGGACTAGCCCCCTTGTTTATTTT.